This TCR beta chain was found in a study of cytomegalovirus exposure and HLA in healthy donors. For the study at large: When 398 donors were genotyped, around 77% of them were found to fall in the Caucasian-associated ancestry cluster.

Regarding this clone: Its antigen is undetermined.

The PCR used 60 Vbeta and 13 Jbeta primers. Some clones are missing from TCRdb's copy, which holds only in-frame ones; the method was immunoSEQ multiplex PCR. Altogether some 140,000 clones are present, approximately 89% being singletons, with the ten largest covering under 7.5%. General study findings and limits: With later analysis, a missense DCLRE1C variant became linked to TCR beta V- and J-gene trimming. The authors considered a cluster of highly shared sequence variants likely to be a sequencing artifact. Later analysis placed DRB1 highest and HLA-C lowest in TCR association rates, which differed by HLA locus.

CDR3 length equals 14 residues. Germline-derived CDR1 and CDR2 are WSHSY and SAAADI. The chain recombines TRBV10-2 with TRBJ2-5; TRBD2 aligns across 11 bases. With the DNA end fitting TRBJ2-7 better, the J assignment may be wrong. What was sequenced was PBMCs. The sequence was obtained from a woman in her twenties or thirties in good health and CMV-seropositive. The CDR3 loop is CASSVLAGVNEQYF. The CDR3 nucleotides are TGCGCCAGCAGTGTACTAGCGGGAGTAAACGAGCAGTACTTC.